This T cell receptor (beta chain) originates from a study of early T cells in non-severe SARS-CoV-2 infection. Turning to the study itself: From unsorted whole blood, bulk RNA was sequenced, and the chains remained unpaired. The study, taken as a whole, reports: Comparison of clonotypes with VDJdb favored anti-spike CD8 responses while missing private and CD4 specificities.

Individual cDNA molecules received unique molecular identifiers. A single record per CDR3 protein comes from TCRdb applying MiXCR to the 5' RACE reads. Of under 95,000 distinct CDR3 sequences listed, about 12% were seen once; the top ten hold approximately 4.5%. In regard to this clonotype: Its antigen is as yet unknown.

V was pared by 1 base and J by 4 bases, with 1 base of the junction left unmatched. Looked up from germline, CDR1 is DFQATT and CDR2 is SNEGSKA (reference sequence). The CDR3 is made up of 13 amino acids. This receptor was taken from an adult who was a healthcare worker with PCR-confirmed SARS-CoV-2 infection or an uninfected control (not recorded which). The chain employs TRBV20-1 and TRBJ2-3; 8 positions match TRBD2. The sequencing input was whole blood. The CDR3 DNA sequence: TGCAGTGCTAGAGCGGGGGGGCCAGATACGCAGTATTTT. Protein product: CSARAGGPDTQYF.